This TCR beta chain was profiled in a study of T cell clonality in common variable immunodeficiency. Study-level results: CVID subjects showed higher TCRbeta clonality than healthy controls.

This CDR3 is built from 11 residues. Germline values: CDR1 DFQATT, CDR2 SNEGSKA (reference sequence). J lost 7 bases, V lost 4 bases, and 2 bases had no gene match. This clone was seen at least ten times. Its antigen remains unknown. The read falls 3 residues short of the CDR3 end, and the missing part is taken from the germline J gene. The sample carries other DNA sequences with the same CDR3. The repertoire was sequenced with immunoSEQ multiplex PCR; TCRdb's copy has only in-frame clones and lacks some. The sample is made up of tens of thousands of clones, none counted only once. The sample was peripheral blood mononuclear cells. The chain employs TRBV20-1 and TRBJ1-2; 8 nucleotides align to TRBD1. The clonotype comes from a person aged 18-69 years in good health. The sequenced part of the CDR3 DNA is TGCAGTGCTACGGACAGGGTTGGC. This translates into CSATDRVG. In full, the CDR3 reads CSATDRVGYTF.